A selection of T cell receptor beta chains follows, all from one sample in a study of cytomegalovirus exposure and HLA in healthy donors. TCRdb keeps only in-frame clones here, not all; method: immunoSEQ multiplex PCR. Among 65,000 or so clones, 94% were seen once, and the ten largest hold 4% to 5.5%. The source material was PBMCs. Receptor source: a young man in good health and CMV-seropositive. CDR3s leave out the opening cysteine and the closing phenylalanine or tryptophan. Only part of the rows carry a size: once, few, many, or a class if the clone is expanded.

clone_size: NA
j_call: TRBJ2-5
v_call: TRBV30
cdr3_aa: AWSLGAASSQY

clone_size: NA
j_call: TRBJ1-6
v_call: TRBV4-2
cdr3_aa: ASSARQESNSPLH

clone_size: NA
j_call: TRBJ1-3
v_call: TRBV30
cdr3_aa: AWSNGVGNTIY

clone_size: NA
j_call: TRBJ2-7
v_call: TRBV30
cdr3_aa: AWSRGLAPWGEQY

clone_size: NA
j_call: TRBJ1-5
v_call: TRBV14
cdr3_aa: ASSQAHRVIFQPQH

clone_size: NA
j_call: TRBJ1-2
v_call: TRBV5-5
cdr3_aa: ASSFFGSAGGLHGYT

clone_size: once
j_call: TRBJ1-2
v_call: TRBV27
cdr3_aa: ASSPGTGHYGYT

clone_size: NA
j_call: TRBJ2-2
v_call: TRBV27
cdr3_aa: ASSMEQGGELF

clone_size: NA
j_call: TRBJ2-2
v_call: TRBV6-5
cdr3_aa: ASSQRQENTGELF

clone_size: NA
j_call: TRBJ2-5
v_call: TRBV7-8
cdr3_aa: ASSEDRATQY

clone_size: NA
j_call: TRBJ2-3
v_call: TRBV6-1
cdr3_aa: ASSELGQGAPDTQY

clone_size: NA
j_call: TRBJ1-4
v_call: TRBV30
cdr3_aa: AWATGTFNEKLF

clone_size: NA
j_call: TRBJ1-1
v_call: TRBV18
cdr3_aa: ASSPTARDDTEAF

clone_size: NA
j_call: TRBJ2-3
v_call: TRBV28
cdr3_aa: ASSFLSGTDTQY

clone_size: NA
j_call: TRBJ2-1
v_call: TRBV12-5
cdr3_aa: ASGFPLGAPQNNEQF

clone_size: NA
j_call: TRBJ2-1
v_call: TRBV27
cdr3_aa: ATRGLANNEQF

clone_size: NA
j_call: TRBJ2-2
v_call: TRBV18
cdr3_aa: ASSRLAGPGTGELF

clone_size: NA
j_call: TRBJ2-1
v_call: TRBV28
cdr3_aa: ASSLLRTDNEQF

clone_size: NA
j_call: TRBJ2-5
v_call: TRBV9
cdr3_aa: ASSEKQGFYQETQY

clone_size: NA
j_call: TRBJ2-3
v_call: TRBV10-3
cdr3_aa: AISVERTSGGTDTQY

clone_size: once
j_call: TRBJ2-2
v_call: TRBV27
cdr3_aa: ASSSRDRATGELF

clone_size: once
j_call: TRBJ1-5
v_call: TRBV7-6
cdr3_aa: ASSLSGDRNQPQH

clone_size: NA
j_call: TRBJ2-2
v_call: TRBV4-2
cdr3_aa: ASSQSGPDTGELF

clone_size: NA
j_call: TRBJ2-7
v_call: TRBV4-1
cdr3_aa: ASSQDGQGSYEQY

clone_size: NA
j_call: TRBJ1-6
v_call: TRBV5-8
cdr3_aa: ASSFGTFLARSPLH

clone_size: NA
j_call: TRBJ2-7
v_call: TRBV12-5
cdr3_aa: ASGLRRLGGRDYEQY

clone_size: NA
j_call: TRBJ2-1
v_call: TRBV27
cdr3_aa: ASSFHRGGTVKF

clone_size: NA
j_call: TRBJ2-3
v_call: TRBV7-8
cdr3_aa: ASSLLTGTGVGSDTQY

clone_size: NA
j_call: TRBJ2-1
v_call: TRBV6-5
cdr3_aa: ASSWRTGVYNEQF

clone_size: NA
j_call: TRBJ2-2
v_call: TRBV7-2
cdr3_aa: ASSSRGYGELF

clone_size: NA
j_call: TRBJ2-3
v_call: TRBV5-4
cdr3_aa: ASSLGRRGTDTQY

clone_size: few
j_call: TRBJ1-2
v_call: TRBV10-3
cdr3_aa: AISETGNYGYT

clone_size: NA
j_call: TRBJ1-2
v_call: TRBV28
cdr3_aa: ASSSLAADSNYGYT

clone_size: few
j_call: TRBJ2-2
v_call: TRBV21-1
cdr3_aa: ASSGGLAGTMTGELF

clone_size: NA
j_call: TRBJ2-2
v_call: TRBV4-1
cdr3_aa: ASSAPGTGDGGELF

clone_size: NA
j_call: TRBJ2-1
v_call: TRBV7-2
cdr3_aa: ASVAGWGNEQF

clone_size: NA
j_call: TRBJ1-4
v_call: TRBV19
cdr3_aa: ASSMVENYEKLF

clone_size: once
j_call: TRBJ1-5
v_call: TRBV7-9
cdr3_aa: ASSSVGTYNSNQPQH

clone_size: NA
j_call: TRBJ2-7
v_call: TRBV28
cdr3_aa: ASSRRTSGRGQY

clone_size: NA
j_call: TRBJ2-3
v_call: TRBV10-1
cdr3_aa: ASSGTVTDTQY

clone_size: NA
j_call: TRBJ1-1
v_call: TRBV28
cdr3_aa: ASITGGANTEAF

clone_size: NA
j_call: TRBJ2-7
v_call: TRBV18
cdr3_aa: ASSQGKEYEQY

clone_size: NA
j_call: TRBJ2-5
v_call: TRBV14
cdr3_aa: ASSPPLLSAGGQETQY

clone_size: NA
j_call: TRBJ1-2
v_call: TRBV19
cdr3_aa: ASMGTAFYGYT

clone_size: few
j_call: TRBJ2-3
v_call: TRBV11-2
cdr3_aa: ASSLDRGRTDTQY

clone_size: NA
j_call: TRBJ2-3
v_call: TRBV27
cdr3_aa: ASRSDRHTDTQY

clone_size: NA
j_call: TRBJ1-2
v_call: TRBV7-9
cdr3_aa: ASRGAASVYGYT

clone_size: NA
j_call: TRBJ2-5
v_call: TRBV7-2
cdr3_aa: ASSLNGGVRETQY

clone_size: NA
j_call: TRBJ2-7
v_call: TRBV25-1
cdr3_aa: ASSEGLGLDYEQY